This T cell receptor beta chain appears in the sequencing data of a study of blood T cell repertoires in COVID-19. At the level of the study: Acute and convalescent COVID-19 samples came from the United States, Italy and Spain. Sample material is recorded as cDNA or gDNA derived from T cells, B-cell-depleted T cells, or PBMCs.

Per the original data handling: Estimation of nucleated cell counts relied on the amplification of reference gene primers. Method: immunoSEQ multiplex PCR; TCRdb's copy keeps in-frame clones and lacks some. V and J calls and clone size are copied from that table; D and trimming were computed from the DNA. The sample lists 230,000 or so clones; less than 90% were seen once. This clone was counted between two and nine times. The V gene's germline CDR1 is KGHDR and CDR2 SFDVKD. V was cut by 10 bases and J by 3 bases, with 6 bases left in between. The CDR3 length is 11 residues. This chain uses TRBV24-1 with TRBJ1-3; D ambiguous. Material for sequencing was peripheral blood. The sequence was obtained from a man aged 35 to 55 with active or convalescent COVID-19. The CDR3 protein is CATGGGNTIYF. The CDR3 DNA reads as TGTGCCACAGGCGGTGGAAACACCATATATTTT.